A single T cell receptor (beta chain) is shown here with its context. Its antigen remains undetermined. Libraries were made using 5' RACE. Each TCR library was prepared from 3,500 to 4,500 ng of total RNA. cDNA was synthesized with SMARTScribe reverse transcriptase in eight separate reactions per sample. During cDNA synthesis, template switching was used to introduce unique molecular identifiers that contained a 6-nucleotide sample barcode. TCRalpha and TCRbeta cDNA was amplified by two nested PCRs of 16 and 9 cycles, with bead purification after each PCR. Before amplification, the cDNA was both treated with uracil DNA-glycosylase and purified with the QIAquick PCR purification kit. The second PCR added Illumina TruSeq-compatible adapters along with sample-specific barcodes. Library quality and concentration were checked on TapeStation and Qubit, and libraries were pooled at about 5 ng each. Sequencing of pooled libraries was carried out on an Illumina HiSeq2500 single-index Rapid Run using 2 x 100 bp reads and custom sequencing primers. The paper's processing steps were these. PCR and sequencing errors were corrected by UMI-based consensus assembly using MiGEC version 1.2.6. MiXCR version 2.1.1 was used for V(D)J alignment, clonotype assembly and CDR3 extraction. To normalise gene usage, clonotype sharing and MAIT/NKT TCR abundance, the analysis used the top 1000, 10 000 and 20 000 clonotypes per sample. After downsampling to 27 000 UMIs, diversity was calculated as the inverse Simpson index using the vegan R package. Statistical testing used paired Mann-Whitney U tests on the discordant twin pairs and applied Benjamini-Hochberg correction for multiple testing. Each entry corresponds to one CDR3 protein sequence from reads that TCRdb reprocessed, and DNA is not given. TCRdb's processing, not the authors', yielded these V and J calls. For this sample, the table gives 150,000 to 200,000 distinct CDR3 sequences. Clones ranked in the top ten supply roughly 2.3% of the sample.

From each donor, a 2.5 ml peripheral blood sample was drawn into PAXgene tubes and stored at -80 degrees C. Total RNA was isolated from whole blood with the PAXgene blood miRNA kit on an automated QIAcube, without T cell sorting. Peripheral blood from monozygotic twin pairs, either concordant or discordant for inflammatory bowel disease, underwent deep TCRalpha and TCRbeta repertoire profiling that used unique molecular barcoding. Smoking habits were recorded for all twin pairs, and individuals were classified as current, former or never smokers. The data stem from a study of monozygotic twins with inflammatory bowel disease (dated by TCRdb to about 2019). Turning to the overall study: The full study comprised around 28 monozygotic twin pairs: nine German pairs (four IBD-concordant, five IBD-discordant) and 19 IBD-discordant Danish pairs. Within discordant pairs, disease-associated traits were sought mainly by comparing IBD patients with their genetically identical healthy co-twins. Each individual had, on average, about 151 000 unique TCRalpha sequences and 181 000 unique TCRbeta sequences available for analysis.

Points the paper makes about the study in general: Compared with healthy twins, IBD patients shared fewer clonotypes with other individuals, and the difference was most pronounced in patients with signs of disease activity. Because patients received different immunosuppressive treatments, the repertoires may have picked up extra background noise and variability between individuals. Concordant and discordant twins showed no difference in repertoire similarity, possibly because of limited statistical power. TCRbeta repertoire diversity, by inverse Simpson index, was decreased in IBD patients compared with their healthy co-twins. The analysis was unable to tell apart different T cell subtypes. No single strong signal or clonotype linked to IBD turned up in the results, so the idea that one exists was not supported.

The source of this sequence is a human donor with ulcerative colitis or Crohn's disease, or a healthy co-twin of an affected twin (not recorded which). Sequencing input: blood.

For the CDR3, the sequence is CSARDVEGEYNSPLHF. The sequence joins TRBV20-1 to TRBJ1-6. The CDR3 holds 16 amino acids from the cysteine to the phenylalanine. No DNA is recorded. CDR1 and CDR2, per the germline V gene (reference sequence), are DFQATT and SNEGSKA.